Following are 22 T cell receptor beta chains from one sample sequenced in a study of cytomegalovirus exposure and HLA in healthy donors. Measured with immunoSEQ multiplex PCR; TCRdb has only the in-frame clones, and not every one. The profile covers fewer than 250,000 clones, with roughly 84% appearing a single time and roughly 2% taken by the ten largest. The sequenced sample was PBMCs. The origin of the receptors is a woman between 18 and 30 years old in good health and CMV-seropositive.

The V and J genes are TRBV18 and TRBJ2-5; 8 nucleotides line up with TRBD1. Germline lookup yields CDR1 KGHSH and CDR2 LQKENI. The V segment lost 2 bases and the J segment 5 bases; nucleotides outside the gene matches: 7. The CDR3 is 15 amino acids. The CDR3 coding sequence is TGTGCCAGCTCACCAATTGGACAGGGTAGGGAGACCCAGTACTTC. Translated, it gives CASSPIGQGRETQYF.

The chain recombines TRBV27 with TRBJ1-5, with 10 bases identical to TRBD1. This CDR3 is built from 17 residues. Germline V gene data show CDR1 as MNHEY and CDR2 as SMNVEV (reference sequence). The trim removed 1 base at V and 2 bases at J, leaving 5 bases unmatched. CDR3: CASSLYTGTGGNQPQHF. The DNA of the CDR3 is TGTGCCAGCAGTTTATATACCGGGACAGGGGGCAATCAGCCCCAGCATTTT.

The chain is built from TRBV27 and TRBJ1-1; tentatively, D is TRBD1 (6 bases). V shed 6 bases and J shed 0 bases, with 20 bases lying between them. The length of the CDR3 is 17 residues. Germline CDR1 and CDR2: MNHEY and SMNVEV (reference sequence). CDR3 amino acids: CASSTSSLRGLNTEAFF. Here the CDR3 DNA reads TGTGCCAGCAGCACCTCCTCTCTCAGGGGACTGAACACTGAAGCTTTCTTT.

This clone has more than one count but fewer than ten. CDR3 amino acids: CASSSGGGGQFF. CDR3 nucleotides: TGTGCCAGCAGTTCCGGAGGTGGTGGGCAGTTCTTC. V gene TRBV27 combines with J gene TRBJ2-1, with D possibly being TRBD2 (5 bases). V was trimmed by 4 bases and J by 12 bases, leaving 13 bases between them. Germline CDR1 and CDR2: MNHEY and SMNVEV (reference sequence). The CDR3 loop spans 12 amino acids.

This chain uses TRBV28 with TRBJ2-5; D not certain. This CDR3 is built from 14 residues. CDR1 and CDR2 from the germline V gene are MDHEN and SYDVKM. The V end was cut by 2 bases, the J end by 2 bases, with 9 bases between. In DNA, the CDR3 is TGTGCCAGCAGTTTAGTGGCCAAACAAGAGACCCAGTACTTC. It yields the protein CASSLVAKQETQYF. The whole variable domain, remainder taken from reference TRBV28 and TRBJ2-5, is DVKVTQSSRYLVKRTGEKVFLECVQDMDHENMFWYRQDPGLGLRLIYFSYDVKMKEKGDIPEGYSVSREKKERFSLILESASTNQTSMYLCASSLVAKQETQYFGPGTRLLVL.

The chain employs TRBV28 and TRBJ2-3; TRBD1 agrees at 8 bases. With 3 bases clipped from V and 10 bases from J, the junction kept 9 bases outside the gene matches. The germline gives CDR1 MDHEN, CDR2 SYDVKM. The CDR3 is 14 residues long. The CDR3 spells CASSFSDRAESQYF. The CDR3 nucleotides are TGTGCCAGCAGTTTCTCGGACAGGGCGGAGTCGCAGTATTTT.

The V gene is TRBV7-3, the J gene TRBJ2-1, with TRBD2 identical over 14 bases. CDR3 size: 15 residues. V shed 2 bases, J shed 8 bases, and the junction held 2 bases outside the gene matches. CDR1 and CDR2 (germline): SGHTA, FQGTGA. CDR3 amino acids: CASSLGTSGSYEQFF. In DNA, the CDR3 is TGTGCCAGCAGCTTAGGGACTAGCGGGAGCTATGAGCAGTTCTTC.

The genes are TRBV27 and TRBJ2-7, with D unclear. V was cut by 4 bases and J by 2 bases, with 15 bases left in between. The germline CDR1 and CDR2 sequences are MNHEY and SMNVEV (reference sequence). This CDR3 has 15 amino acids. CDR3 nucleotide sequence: TGTGCCAGCAGTTCCACAGCATTCAACCCCTACGAGCAGTACTTC. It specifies CASSSTAFNPYEQYF.

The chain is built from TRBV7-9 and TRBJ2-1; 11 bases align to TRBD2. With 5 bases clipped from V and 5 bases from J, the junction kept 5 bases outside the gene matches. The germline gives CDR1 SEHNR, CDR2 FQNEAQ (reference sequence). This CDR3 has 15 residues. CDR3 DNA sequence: TGTGCCAGCAGCCCCCTAGCGGGGGGTGACAATGAGCAGTTCTTC. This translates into CASSPLAGGDNEQFF.

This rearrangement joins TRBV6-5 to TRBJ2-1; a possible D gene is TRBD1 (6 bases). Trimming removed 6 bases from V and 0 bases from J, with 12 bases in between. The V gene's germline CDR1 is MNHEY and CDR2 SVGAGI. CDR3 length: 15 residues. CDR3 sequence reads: CASSLGQSSYNEQFF. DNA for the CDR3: TGTGCCAGCAGCTTAGGACAGAGCTCCTACAATGAGCAGTTCTTC.

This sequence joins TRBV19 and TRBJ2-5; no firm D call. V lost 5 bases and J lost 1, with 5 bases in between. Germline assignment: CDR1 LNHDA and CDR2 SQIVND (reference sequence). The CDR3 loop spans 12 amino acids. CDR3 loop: CASSSSQETQYF. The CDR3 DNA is TGTGCCAGTAGTTCCAGCCAAGAGACCCAGTACTTC.

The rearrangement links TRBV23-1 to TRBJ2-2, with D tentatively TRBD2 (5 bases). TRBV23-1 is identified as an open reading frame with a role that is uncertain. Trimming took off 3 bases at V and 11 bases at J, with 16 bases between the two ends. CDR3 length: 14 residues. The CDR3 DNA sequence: TGCGCCAGCAGTCATCCGGCATTCCGGGAAGAGCTGTTTTTT. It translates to CASSHPAFREELFF.

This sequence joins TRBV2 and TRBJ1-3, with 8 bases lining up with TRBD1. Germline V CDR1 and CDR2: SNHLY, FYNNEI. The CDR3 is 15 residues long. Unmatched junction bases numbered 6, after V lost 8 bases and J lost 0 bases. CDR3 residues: CASSDRGSSGNTIYF. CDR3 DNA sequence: TGTGCCAGCTCTGACAGGGGATCCTCTGGAAACACCATATATTTT.

For the CDR3, the DNA is TGTGCCAGCTCACCAGGACACGGACAGCAGCCCCAGCATTTT. This gives the protein CASSPGHGQQPQHF. This chain uses TRBV18 with TRBJ1-5; possible D gene TRBD1, 6 bases. Germline assignment: CDR1 KGHSH and CDR2 LQKENI. This CDR3 is 14 amino acids long. Deletions cut 2 bases from V and 7 bases from J, with 12 bases between.

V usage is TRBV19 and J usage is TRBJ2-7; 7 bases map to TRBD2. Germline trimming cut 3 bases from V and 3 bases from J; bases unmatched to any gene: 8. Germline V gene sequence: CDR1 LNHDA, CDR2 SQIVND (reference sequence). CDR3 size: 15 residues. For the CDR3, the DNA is TGTGCCAGTAGTATTGGGCAGGGAGGGAGCTACGAGCAGTACTTC. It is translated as CASSIGQGGSYEQYF.

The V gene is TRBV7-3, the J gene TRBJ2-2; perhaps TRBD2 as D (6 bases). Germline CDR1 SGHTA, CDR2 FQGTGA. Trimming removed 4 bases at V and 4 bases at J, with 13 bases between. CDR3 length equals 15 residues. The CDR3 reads CASSSGGAGTGELFF. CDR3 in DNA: TGTGCCAGCAGCTCGGGCGGGGCGGGCACCGGGGAGCTGTTTTTT.

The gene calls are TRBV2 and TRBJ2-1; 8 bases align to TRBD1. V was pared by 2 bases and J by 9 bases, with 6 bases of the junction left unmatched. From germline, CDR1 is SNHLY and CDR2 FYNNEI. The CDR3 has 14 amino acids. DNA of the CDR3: TGTGCCAGCAGTGAACTACAGGGGGAGGTTGAGCAGTTCTTC. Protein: CASSELQGEVEQFF.

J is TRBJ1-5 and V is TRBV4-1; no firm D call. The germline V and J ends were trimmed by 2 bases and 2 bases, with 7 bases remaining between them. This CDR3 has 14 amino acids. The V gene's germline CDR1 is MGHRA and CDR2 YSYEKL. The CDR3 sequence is CASSQTQGNQPQHF. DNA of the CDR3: TGCGCCAGCAGCCAAACTCAGGGCAATCAGCCCCAGCATTTT.

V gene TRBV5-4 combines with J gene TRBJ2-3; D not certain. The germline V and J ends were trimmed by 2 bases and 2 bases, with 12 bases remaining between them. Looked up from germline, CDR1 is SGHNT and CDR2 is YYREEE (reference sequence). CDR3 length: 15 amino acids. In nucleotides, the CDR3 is TGTGCCAGCAGCTTCTATGCGGAAGCCACAGATACGCAGTATTTT. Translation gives CASSFYAEATDTQYF.

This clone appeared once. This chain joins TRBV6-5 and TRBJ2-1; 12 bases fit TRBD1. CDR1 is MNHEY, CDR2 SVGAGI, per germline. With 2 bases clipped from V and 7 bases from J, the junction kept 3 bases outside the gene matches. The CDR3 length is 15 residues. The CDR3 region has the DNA TGTGCCAGCAGTTACGGGACAGGGGGCCGTAATGAGCAGTTCTTC. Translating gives CASSYGTGGRNEQFF.

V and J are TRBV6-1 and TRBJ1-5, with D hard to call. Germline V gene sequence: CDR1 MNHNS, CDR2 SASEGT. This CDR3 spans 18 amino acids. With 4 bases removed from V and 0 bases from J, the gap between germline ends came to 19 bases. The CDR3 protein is CASSVQGSDLYSNQPQHF. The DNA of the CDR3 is TGTGCCAGCAGTGTACAAGGCAGCGACCTTTATAGCAATCAGCCCCAGCATTTT.

The CDR3, as DNA: TGTGCCAGCAGCGCCTCGCGGGGCTTGGACAATCAGCCCCAGCATTTT. Translated: CASSASRGLDNQPQHF. This chain uses TRBV7-8 with TRBJ1-5; D is possibly TRBD1 (5 bases). V was trimmed by 5 bases and J by 3 bases, leaving 17 bases between them. The germline V gene has CDR1 SGHVS and CDR2 FQNEAQ. CDR3 length equals 16 residues.